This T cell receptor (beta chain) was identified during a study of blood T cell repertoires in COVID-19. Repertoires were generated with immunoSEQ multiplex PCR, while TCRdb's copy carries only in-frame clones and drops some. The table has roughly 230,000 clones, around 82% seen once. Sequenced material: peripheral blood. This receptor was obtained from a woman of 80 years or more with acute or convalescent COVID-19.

In DNA form, the CDR3 reads TGTGCCAGCAGTGAAGATCCGTCCTATAGCAATCAGCCCCAGCATTTT. Encoded protein: CASSEDPSYSNQPQHF. The chain couples TRBV2 to TRBJ1-5; the D is unclear. The CDR3 covers 16 residues. The germline V gene has CDR1 SNHLY and CDR2 FYNNEI. The V end was cut by 1 base, the J end by 0 bases, with 10 bases between.